This paragraph covers one T cell receptor beta chain sequence. Its antigen is still unknown. Base quality data are lacking; no much larger clone is found one base away. Each collaborating institution followed its own protocols to collect whole blood in K2EDTA tubes. For TCRbeta analysis, collaborator samples were shipped as frozen whole blood, as isolated PBMCs, or as DNA extracted from either sample type. This sample was taken from a study of blood T cell repertoires in COVID-19 (dated by TCRdb to about 2020). Broadly, across the study: Collaborator samples came from the United States, Italy and Spain and covered acute and convalescent phases of COVID-19. Samples came from the ongoing ImmuneRACE study (first 160 participants) plus 1,254 subjects from 6 global collaborators. The repertoires were released in a freely available public database intended as a resource for research on the immune response to SARS-CoV-2. The prospective study material was composed of cDNA or gDNA derived from T cells, B-cell-depleted T cells, or PBMCs. The dataset comprised deeply sampled blood TCRbeta repertoires from subjects exposed to, actively infected with, or recovered from COVID-19. Sample metadata almost always included a de-identified subject ID, COVID-19 status, age in years and sex. Where available, HLA class I and class II types were obtained from metadata supplied by the sample provider rather than from assay-based typing.

TCRbeta CDR3 regions were amplified from genomic DNA by means of the immunoSEQ Assay, a bias-controlled multiplex PCR. As for how the authors treated the data: The number of nucleated cells in each sample was estimated by amplification of reference gene primers within the assay. Sequence reads were collapsed and filtered to measure the absolute abundance of every unique TCRbeta CDR3 rearrangement. For each sample, productive Simpson clonality was calculated by taking the square root of Simpson's diversity index across productive rearrangements. Held by TCRdb, this immuneACCESS table contains in-frame sequences only and omits some clones. Under half of the omission traces to an unresolved V gene where checked; the cause of the rest is unknown. V, J and clone size reflect that table, while D and trimming were determined from the DNA. The table for this sample lists about 43,000 clones; 75% to 90% of them were counted only once. The ten largest clones take up 7% to 9% of the sample.

V is pared back by 0 bases and J by 2 bases, with 10 bases lying between the germline termini. CDR1 and CDR2, per the germline V gene, are SGHAT and FQNNGV. The CDR3 starts with the cysteine, ends with the phenylalanine, and has 15 residues. Just the 45-base CDR3 DNA is kept, in frame starting at base 1. The full study reports these points: Clinical and demographic metadata were provided uncurated, with the amount varying by source and participant.

The chain is assembled from TRBV11-2 and TRBJ2-5; no confident D gene assignment can be made. The sequencing sample was made of peripheral blood. The TCR originated in a man in his sixties with active COVID-19. The base sequence is TGTGCCAGCAGCTTAGATGGGCATGGACAAGAGACCCAGTACTTC. The translation is CASSLDGHGQETQYF.